Listed below are T cell receptor beta chains from one sample, sequenced in a study of CD8+CD57+ T cells in acquired aplastic anemia. Using its own MiXCR run on the reads, TCRdb lists one record per CDR3 protein. The sample has roughly 170,000 distinct CDR3 sequences; just under 65% are singletons. Sequences were obtained from sorted CD4+, CD8+, or CD8+CD57+ T cells (not recorded which) from PBMCs. These TCRs come from a human donor in good health. The CDR3 runs from the conserved cysteine through the conserved F or W. D genes are given only for firm matches. Some rows have no size entry. The others give once, few or many, or a class for an expanded clone.

d_call	v_call	j_call	clone_size	cdr3_nt	cdr3_aa
TRBD1	TRBV19	TRBJ2-7	NA	TGTGCCAGTAGTCCCGGACAGGGGCCCGCCTACGAGCAGTACTTC	CASSPGQGPAYEQYF
NA	TRBV19	TRBJ2-1	NA	TGTGCCAGTAGAAGTAGGCCGGGGCACAATGAGCAGTTCTTC	CASRSRPGHNEQFF
NA	TRBV7-3	TRBJ2-6	NA	TGTGCCAGCAGCCCCCGAACTGGGGCCAACGTCCTGACTTTC	CASSPRTGANVLTF
TRBD1	TRBV7-6	TRBJ1-5	NA	TGTGCCAGCAGCAGGGACAGGGGGAGCAATCAGCCCCAGCATTTT	CASSRDRGSNQPQHF
NA	TRBV20-1	TRBJ2-6	NA	TGCAGCGCGACCTCTGGGGCCAACGTCCTGACTTTC	CSATSGANVLTF
TRBD1	TRBV4-3	TRBJ1-5	many	TGCGCCAGCAGCCAAGGGTGGGACAGGGGTCAGCCCCAGCATTTT	CASSQGWDRGQPQHF
NA	TRBV4-3	TRBJ1-6	medium-sized	TGCGCCAGCAGCCAAGACTTTCCGTTAACAGGAGGAAATTCACCCCTCCACTTT	CASSQDFPLTGGNSPLHF
NA	TRBV10-3	TRBJ1-5	NA	TGTGCCCATGGATCGGGGGGAGATCAGCCCCAGCATTTT	CAHGSGGDQPQHF
NA	TRBV7-9	TRBJ2-5	NA	TGTGCCAGCAGCTTAATGGGCTGGACAGTCCAAGAGACCCAGTACTTC	CASSLMGWTVQETQYF
NA	TRBV29-1	TRBJ1-4	few	TGCAGCGTTGCCGACGGGGTAACTAATGAAAAACTGTTTTTT	CSVADGVTNEKLFF
TRBD2	TRBV20-1	TRBJ2-1	NA	TGCAGTGCCCGGACTAGCACTGAGCAGTTCTTC	CSARTSTEQFF
TRBD2	TRBV30	TRBJ2-5	NA	TGTGCCTGGAGTGCATCGGGACTAGCGGGAGGGCGAGAGACCCAGTACTTC	CAWSASGLAGGRETQYF
NA	TRBV15	TRBJ2-6	NA	TGTGCCACCAGCAGAGATCCCTCTGGGGCCAACGTCCTGACTTTC	CATSRDPSGANVLTF
NA	TRBV20-1	TRBJ2-2	NA	TGCAGTGCCAAATCCACAGGGACCGGGGAGCTGTTTTTT	CSAKSTGTGELFF
TRBD2	TRBV24-1	TRBJ2-5	few	TGTGCCACCAGGGGACTAGCGGAGACCCAGTACTTC	CATRGLAETQYF
TRBD2	TRBV12-3/TRBV12-4	TRBJ2-3	NA	TGTGCCAGCAGTCCTCGGACTAGCGGGGGCACAGATACGCAGTATTTT	CASSPRTSGGTDTQYF